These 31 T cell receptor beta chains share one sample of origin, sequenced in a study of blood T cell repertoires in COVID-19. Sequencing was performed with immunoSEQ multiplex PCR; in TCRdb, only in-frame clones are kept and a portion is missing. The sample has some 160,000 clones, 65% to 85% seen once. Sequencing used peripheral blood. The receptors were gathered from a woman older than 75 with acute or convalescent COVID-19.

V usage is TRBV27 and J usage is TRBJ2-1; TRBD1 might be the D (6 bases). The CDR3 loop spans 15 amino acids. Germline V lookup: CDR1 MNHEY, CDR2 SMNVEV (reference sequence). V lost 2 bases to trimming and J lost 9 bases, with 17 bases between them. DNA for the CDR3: TGTGCCAGCAGTTTACGTCAGGGGCAGATCCGTGAGCAGTTCTTC. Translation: CASSLRQGQIREQFF.

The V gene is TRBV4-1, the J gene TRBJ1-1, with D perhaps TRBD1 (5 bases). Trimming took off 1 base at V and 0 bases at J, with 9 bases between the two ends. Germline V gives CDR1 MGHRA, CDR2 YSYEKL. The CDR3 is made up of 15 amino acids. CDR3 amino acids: CASSQGIGVNTEAFF. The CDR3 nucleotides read TGCGCCAGCAGCCAAGGAATAGGGGTGAACACTGAAGCTTTCTTT.

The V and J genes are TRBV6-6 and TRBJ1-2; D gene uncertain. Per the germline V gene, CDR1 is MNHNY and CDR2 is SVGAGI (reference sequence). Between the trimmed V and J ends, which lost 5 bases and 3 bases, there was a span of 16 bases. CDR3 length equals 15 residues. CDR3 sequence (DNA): TGTGCCAGCAGTACCGGAAGCAAGAGGTACTATGGCTACACCTTC. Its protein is CASSTGSKRYYGYTF.

CDR3 coding DNA: TGTGCCAGCAGTGAAGGGTTTATGGTGCGGATCCAAGAGACCCAGTACTTC. Its translation: CASSEGFMVRIQETQYF. The chain combines TRBV6-1 with TRBJ2-5; unclear D gene. The CDR3 is made up of 17 amino acids. The germline CDR1 and CDR2 sequences are MNHNS and SASEGT. Trimming shortened V by 1 base and J by 1 base, and 16 bases separated the two germline ends.

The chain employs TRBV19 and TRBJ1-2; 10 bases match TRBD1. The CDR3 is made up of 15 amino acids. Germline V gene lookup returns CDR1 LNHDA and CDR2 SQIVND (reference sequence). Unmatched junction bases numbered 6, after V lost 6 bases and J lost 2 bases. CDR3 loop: CASSYPGQGNYGYTF. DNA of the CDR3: TGTGCCAGTAGCTATCCGGGACAGGGGAACTATGGCTACACCTTC.

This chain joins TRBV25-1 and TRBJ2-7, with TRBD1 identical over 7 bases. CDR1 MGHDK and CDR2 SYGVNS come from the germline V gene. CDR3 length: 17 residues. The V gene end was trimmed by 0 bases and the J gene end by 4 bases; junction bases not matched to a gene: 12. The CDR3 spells CASSEYDREKPAYEQYF. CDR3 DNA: TGTGCCAGCAGTGAATACGACAGGGAGAAGCCTGCTTACGAGCAGTACTTC.

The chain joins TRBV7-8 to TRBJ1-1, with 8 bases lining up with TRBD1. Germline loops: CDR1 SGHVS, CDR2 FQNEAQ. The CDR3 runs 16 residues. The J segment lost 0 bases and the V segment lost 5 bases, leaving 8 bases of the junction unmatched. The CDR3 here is CASSPQQGALNTEAFF. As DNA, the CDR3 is TGTGCCAGCAGCCCTCAGCAGGGGGCCCTGAACACTGAAGCTTTCTTT.

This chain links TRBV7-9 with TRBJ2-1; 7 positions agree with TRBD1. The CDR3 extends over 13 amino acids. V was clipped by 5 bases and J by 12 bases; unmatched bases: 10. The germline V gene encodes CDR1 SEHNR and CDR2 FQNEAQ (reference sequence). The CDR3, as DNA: TGTGCCAGCAGCCCCTCCGTACAGGGGATGCAGTTCTTC. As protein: CASSPSVQGMQFF.

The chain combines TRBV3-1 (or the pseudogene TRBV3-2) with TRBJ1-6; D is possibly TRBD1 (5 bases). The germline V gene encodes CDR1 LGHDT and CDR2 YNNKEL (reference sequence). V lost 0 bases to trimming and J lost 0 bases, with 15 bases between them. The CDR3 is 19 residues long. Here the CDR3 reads CASSQDRTGVSSYNSPLHF. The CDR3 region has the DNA TGTGCCAGCAGCCAAGATCGAACAGGCGTGAGCTCCTATAATTCACCCCTCCACTTT.

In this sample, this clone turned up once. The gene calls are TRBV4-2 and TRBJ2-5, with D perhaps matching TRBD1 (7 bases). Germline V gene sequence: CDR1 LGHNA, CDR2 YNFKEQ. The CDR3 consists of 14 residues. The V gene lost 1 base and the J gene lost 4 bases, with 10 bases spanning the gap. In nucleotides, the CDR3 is TGTGCCAGCAGCCAAGGTCAGGGGGGAGAGACCCAGTACTTC. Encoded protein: CASSQGQGGETQYF.

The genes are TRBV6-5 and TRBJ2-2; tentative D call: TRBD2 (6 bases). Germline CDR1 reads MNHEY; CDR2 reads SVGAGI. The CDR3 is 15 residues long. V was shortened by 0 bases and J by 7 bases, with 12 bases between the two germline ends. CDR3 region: CASSYSPSEGGELFF. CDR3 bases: TGTGCCAGCAGTTACTCTCCTAGCGAGGGCGGGGAGCTGTTTTTT.

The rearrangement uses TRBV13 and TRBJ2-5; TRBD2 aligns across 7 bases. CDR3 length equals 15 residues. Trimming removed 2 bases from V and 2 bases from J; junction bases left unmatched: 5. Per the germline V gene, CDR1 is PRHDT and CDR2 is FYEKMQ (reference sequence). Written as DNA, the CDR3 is TGTGCCAGCAGCTTAAGGGCTAGCGGACAAGAGACCCAGTACTTC. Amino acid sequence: CASSLRASGQETQYF.

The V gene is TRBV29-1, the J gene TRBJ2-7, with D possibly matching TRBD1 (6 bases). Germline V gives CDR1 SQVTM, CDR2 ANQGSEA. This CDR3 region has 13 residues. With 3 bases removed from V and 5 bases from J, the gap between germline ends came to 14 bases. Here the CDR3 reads CSVEVGGTDEQYF. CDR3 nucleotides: TGCAGCGTTGAGGTTGGGGGCACGGACGAGCAGTACTTC.

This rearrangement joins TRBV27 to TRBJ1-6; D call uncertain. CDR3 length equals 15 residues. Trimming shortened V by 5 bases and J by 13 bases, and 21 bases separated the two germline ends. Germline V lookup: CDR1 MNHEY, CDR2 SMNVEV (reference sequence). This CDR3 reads CASSTSTGITAPLHF. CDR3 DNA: TGTGCCAGCAGTACCTCCACGGGGATCACGGCGCCCCTCCACTTT.

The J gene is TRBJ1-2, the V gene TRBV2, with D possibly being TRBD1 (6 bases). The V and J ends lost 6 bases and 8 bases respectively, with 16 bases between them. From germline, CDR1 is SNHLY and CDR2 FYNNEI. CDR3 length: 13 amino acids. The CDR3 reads CASSPGEERGYTF. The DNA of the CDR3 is TGTGCCAGCAGCCCAGGGGAAGAGAGGGGCTACACCTTC.

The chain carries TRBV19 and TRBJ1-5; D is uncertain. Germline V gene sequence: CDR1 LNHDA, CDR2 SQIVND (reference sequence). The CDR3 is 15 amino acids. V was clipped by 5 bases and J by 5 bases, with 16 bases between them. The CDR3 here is CASSPPRGRDQPQHF. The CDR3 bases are TGTGCCAGTAGTCCCCCGCGGGGTCGCGATCAGCCCCAGCATTTT.

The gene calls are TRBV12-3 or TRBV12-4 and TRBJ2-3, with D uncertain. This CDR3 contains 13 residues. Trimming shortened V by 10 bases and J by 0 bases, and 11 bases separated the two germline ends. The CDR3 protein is CATRLASTDTQYF. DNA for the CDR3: TGTGCCACCAGACTCGCTAGCACAGATACGCAGTATTTT.

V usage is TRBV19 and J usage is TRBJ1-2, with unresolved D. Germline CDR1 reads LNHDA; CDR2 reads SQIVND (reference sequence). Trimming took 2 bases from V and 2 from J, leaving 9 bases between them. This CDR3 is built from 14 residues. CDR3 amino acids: CASSIQVPNYGYTF. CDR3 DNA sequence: TGTGCCAGTAGTATACAGGTTCCGAACTATGGCTACACCTTC.

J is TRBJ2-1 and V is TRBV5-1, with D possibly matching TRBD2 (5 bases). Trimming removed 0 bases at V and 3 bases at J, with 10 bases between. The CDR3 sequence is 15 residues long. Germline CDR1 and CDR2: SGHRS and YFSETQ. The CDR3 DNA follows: TGCGCCAGCAGCTTGGGGAACCGGGACTACAATGAGCAGTTCTTC. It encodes CASSLGNRDYNEQFF. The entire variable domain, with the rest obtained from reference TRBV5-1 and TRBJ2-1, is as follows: KAGVTQTPRYLIKTRGQQVTLSCSPISGHRSVSWYQQTPGQGLQFLFEYFSETQRNKGNFPGRFSGRQFSNSRSEMNVSTLELGDSALYLCASSLGNRDYNEQFFGPGTRLTVL.

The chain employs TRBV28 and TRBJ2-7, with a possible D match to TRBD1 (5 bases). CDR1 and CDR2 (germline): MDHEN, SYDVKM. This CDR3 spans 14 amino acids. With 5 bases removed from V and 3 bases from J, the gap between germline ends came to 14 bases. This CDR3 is CASSPDPTVYEQYF. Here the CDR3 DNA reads TGTGCCAGCAGTCCAGACCCGACAGTCTACGAGCAGTACTTC.

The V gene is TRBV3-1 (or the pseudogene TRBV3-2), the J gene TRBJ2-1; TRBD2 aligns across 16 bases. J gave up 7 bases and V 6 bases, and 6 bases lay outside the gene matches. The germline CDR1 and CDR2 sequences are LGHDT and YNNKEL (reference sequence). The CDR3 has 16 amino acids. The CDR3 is CASSKGTSGRGNEQFF. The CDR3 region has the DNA TGTGCCAGCAGTAAAGGGACTAGCGGGAGGGGGAATGAGCAGTTCTTC.

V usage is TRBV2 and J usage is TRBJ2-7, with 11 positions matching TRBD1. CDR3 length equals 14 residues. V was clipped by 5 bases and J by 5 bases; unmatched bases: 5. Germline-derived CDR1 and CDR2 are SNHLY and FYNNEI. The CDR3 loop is CASSSDRGPNEQYF. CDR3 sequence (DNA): TGTGCCAGCAGTTCGGACAGGGGGCCAAACGAGCAGTACTTC. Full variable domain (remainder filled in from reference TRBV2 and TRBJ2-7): EPEVTQTPSHQVTQMGQEVILRCVPISNHLYFYWYRQILGQKVEFLVSFYNNEISEKSEIFDDQFSVERPDGSNFTLKIRSTKLEDSAMYFCASSSDRGPNEQYFGPGTRLTVT.

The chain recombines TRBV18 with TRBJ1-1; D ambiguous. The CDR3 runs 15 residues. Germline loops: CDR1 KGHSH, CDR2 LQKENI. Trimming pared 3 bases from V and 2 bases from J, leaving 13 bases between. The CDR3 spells CASSPSNGLNTEAFF. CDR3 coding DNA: TGTGCCAGCTCACCTAGCAATGGGTTAAACACTGAAGCTTTCTTT.

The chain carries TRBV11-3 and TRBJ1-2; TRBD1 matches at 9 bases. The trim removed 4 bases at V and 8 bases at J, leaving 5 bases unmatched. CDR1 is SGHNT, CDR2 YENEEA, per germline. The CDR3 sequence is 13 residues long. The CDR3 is CASSSSDRGGYTF. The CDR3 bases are TGTGCCAGCAGCTCTTCGGACAGGGGCGGCTACACCTTC. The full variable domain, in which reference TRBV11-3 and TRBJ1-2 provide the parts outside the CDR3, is EAGVVQSPRYKIIEKKQPVAFWCNPISGHNTLYWYLQNLGQGPELLIRYENEEAVDDSQLPKDRFSAERLKGVDSTLKIQPAELGDSAVYLCASSSSDRGGYTFGSGTRLTVV.

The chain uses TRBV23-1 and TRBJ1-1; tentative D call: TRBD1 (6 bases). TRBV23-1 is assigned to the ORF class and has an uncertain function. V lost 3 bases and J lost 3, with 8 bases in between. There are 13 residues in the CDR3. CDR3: CASSQGADTEAFF. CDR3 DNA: TGCGCCAGCAGTCAGGGGGCGGACACTGAAGCTTTCTTT.

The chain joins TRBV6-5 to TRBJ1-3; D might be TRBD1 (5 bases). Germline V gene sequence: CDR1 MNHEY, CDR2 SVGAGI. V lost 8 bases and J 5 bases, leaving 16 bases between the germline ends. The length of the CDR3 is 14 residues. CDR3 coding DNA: TGTGCCAGCCAGGGCTCGGGAGGACGAAACACCATATATTTT. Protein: CASQGSGGRNTIYF.

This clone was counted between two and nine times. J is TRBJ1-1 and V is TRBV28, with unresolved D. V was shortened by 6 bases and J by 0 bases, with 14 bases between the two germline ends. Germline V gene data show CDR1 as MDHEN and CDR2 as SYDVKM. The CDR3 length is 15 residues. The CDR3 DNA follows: TGTGCCAGCAGCTCCGACGGGTCTTTGAACACTGAAGCTTTCTTT. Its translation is CASSSDGSLNTEAFF.

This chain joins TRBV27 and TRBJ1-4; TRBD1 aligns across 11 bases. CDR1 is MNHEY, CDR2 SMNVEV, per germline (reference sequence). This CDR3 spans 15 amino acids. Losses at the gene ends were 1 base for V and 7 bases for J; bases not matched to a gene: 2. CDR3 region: CASSLLGQGGEKLFF. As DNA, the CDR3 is TGTGCCAGCAGTTTATTGGGACAGGGGGGTGAAAAACTGTTTTTT.

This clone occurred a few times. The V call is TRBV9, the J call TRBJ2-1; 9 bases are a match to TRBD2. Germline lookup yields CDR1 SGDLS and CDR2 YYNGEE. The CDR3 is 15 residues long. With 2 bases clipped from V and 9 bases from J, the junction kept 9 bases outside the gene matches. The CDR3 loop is CASSVGSGRYSEQFF. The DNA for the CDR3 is TGTGCCAGCAGCGTTGGTAGCGGGAGATATAGTGAGCAGTTCTTC.

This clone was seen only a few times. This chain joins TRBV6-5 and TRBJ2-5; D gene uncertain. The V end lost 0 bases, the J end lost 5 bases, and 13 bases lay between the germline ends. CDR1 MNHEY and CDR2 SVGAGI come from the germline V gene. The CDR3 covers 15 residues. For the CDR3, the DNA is TGTGCCAGCAGTTACTCGTCACCCAGGTTTGAGACCCAGTACTTC. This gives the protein CASSYSSPRFETQYF.

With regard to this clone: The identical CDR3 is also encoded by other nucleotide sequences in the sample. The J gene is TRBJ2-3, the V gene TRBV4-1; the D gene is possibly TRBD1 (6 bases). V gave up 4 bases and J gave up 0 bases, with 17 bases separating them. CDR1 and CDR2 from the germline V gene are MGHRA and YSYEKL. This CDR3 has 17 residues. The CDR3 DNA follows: TGCGCCAGCAGCCCCGGGACCCCCAGGGGAAGCACAGATACGCAGTATTTT. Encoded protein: CASSPGTPRGSTDTQYF.